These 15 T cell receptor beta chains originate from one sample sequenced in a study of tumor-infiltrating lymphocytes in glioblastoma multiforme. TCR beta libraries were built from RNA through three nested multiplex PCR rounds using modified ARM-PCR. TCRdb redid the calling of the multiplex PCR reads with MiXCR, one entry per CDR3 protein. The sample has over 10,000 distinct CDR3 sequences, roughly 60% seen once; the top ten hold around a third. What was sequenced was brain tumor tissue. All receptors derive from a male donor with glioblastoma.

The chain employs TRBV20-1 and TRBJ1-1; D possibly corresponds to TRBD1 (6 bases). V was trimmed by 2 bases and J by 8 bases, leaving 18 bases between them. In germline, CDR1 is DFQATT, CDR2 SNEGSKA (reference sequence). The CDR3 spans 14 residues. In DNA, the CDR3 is TGCAGTGCTAGATGGGGGCAGGGGATCACCGAAGCTTTCTTT. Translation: CSARWGQGITEAFF.

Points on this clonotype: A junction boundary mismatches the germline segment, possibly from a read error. The CDR3 DNA is TGTACCAGCAGGCCAGGACAGCTGGGCGATGAGCAGTTCTTC. This gives the protein CTSRPGQLGDEQFF. V is TRBV6-5 and J is TRBJ2-1; D is perhaps TRBD1 (6 bases). Germline V lookup: CDR1 MNHEY, CDR2 SVGAGI. The CDR3 extends over 14 amino acids.

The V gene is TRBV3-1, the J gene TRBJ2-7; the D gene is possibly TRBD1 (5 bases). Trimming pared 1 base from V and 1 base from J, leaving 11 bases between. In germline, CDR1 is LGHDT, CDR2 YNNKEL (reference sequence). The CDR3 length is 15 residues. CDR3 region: CASSQGIKGSYEQYF. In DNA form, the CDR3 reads TGTGCCAGCAGCCAAGGGATTAAGGGGTCCTACGAGCAGTACTTC.

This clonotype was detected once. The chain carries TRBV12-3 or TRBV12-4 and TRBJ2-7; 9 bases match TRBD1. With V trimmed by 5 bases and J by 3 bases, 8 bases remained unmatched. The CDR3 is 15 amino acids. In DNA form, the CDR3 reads TGTGCCAGCAGTCCATTACGGACAGGGGTCTACGAGCAGTACTTC. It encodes CASSPLRTGVYEQYF.

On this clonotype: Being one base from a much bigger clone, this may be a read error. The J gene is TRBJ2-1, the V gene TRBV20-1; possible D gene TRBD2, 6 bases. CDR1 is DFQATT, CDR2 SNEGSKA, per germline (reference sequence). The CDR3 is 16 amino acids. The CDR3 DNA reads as TGCAGTGCTAGAGGATCCCCGGGGGAACGGTACAATGAGCGGTTCTTC. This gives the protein CSARGSPGERYNERFF.

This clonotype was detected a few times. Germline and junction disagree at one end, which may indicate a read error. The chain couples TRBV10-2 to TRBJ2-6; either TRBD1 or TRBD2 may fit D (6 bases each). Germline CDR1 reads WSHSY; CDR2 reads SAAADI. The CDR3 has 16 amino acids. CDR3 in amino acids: CARSDGGGSGANVLTF. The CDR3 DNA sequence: TGCGCCCGCAGTGACGGAGGGGGCTCTGGGGCCAACGTCCTGACTTTC.

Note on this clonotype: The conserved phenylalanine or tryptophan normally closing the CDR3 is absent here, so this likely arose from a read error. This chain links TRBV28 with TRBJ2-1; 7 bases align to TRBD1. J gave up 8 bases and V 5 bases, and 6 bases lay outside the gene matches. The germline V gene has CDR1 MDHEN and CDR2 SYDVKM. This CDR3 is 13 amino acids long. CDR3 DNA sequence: TGTGCCAGCAGTCCCGGACAGGTGTATGAGCAGTTCTTG. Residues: CASSPGQVYEQFL.

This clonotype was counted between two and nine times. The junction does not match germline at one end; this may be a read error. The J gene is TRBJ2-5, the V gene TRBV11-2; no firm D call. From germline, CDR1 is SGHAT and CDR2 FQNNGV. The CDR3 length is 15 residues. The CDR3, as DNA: TGTGCCAGCAGTCCTAACGCGGAAGGCCAAGAGACTCAGTACTTC. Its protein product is CASSPNAEGQETQYF. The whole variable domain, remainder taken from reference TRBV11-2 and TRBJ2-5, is EAGVAQSPRYKIIEKRQSVAFWCNPISGHATLYWYQQILGQGPKLLIQFQNNGVVDDSQLPKDRFSAERLKGVDSTLKIQPAKLEDSAVYLCASSPNAEGQETQYFGPGTRLLVL.

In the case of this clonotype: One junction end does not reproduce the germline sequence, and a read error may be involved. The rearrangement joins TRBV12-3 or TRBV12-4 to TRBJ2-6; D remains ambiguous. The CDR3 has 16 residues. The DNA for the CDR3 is TGTACCAGCAGTTTAGGTCCGTTCTTCGGGGCCAACGTCCTGACTTTC. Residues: CTSSLGPFFGANVLTF.

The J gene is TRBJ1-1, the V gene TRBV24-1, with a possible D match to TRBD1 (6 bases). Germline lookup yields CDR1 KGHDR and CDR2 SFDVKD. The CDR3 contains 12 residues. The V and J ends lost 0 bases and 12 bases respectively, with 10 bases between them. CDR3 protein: CATSDLEGVSFF. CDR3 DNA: TGTGCCACCAGTGATTTGGAGGGGGTCTCTTTCTTT.

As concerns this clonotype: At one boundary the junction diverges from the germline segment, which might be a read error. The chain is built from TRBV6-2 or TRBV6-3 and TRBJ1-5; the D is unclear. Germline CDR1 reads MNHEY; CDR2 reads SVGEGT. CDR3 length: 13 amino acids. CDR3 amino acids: CASETDSNQPRHF. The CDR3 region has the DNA TGTGCCAGCGAAACAGATAGCAACCAGCCCCGGCATTTT.

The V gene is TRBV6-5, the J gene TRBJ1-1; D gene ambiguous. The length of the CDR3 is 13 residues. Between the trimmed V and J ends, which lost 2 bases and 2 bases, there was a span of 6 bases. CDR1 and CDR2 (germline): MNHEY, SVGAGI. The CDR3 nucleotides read TGTGCCAGCAGTTACGCCTCTAACACTGAAGCTTTCTTT. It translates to CASSYASNTEAFF.

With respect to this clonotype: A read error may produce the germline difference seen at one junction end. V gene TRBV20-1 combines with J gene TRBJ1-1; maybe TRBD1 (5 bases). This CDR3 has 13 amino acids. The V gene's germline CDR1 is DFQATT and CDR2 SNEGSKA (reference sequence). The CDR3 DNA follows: TGCAGTGCTAGTAGACAGTTGAACACTGAAGCCTTCTTT. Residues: CSASRQLNTEAFF.

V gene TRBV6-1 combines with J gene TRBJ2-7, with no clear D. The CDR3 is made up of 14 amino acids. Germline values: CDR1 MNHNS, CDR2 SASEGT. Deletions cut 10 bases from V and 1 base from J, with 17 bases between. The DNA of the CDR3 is TGTGCCAACAAACAGAGGCGTCAGTCCTACGAGCAGTACTTC. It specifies CANKQRRQSYEQYF.

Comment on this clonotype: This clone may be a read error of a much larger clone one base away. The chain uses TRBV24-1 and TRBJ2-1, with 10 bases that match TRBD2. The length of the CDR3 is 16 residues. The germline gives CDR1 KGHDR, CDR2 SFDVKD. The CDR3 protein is CATSRRTAGGPGEQLF. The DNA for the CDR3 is TGTGCCACCTCACGGCGGACAGCGGGAGGGCCGGGTGAGCAGCTCTTC.